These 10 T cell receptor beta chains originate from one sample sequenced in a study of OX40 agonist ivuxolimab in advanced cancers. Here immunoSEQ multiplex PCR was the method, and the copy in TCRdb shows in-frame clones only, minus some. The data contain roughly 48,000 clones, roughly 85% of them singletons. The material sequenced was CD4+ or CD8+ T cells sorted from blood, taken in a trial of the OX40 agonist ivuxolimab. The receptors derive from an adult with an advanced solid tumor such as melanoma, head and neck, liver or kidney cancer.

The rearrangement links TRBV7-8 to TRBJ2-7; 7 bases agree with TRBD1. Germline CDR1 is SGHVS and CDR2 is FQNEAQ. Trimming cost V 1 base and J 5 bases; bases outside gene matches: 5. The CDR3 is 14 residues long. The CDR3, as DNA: TGTGCCAGCAGCTTAGGACAGGGTTGGGACGAGCAGTACTTC. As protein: CASSLGQGWDEQYF.

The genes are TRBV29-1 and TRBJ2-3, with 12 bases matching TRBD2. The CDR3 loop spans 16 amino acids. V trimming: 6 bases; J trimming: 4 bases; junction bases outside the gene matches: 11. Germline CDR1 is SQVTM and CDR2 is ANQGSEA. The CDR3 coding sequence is TGCAGCGTAGGCGGCCTAGCGGGAGGGTTTCCAGATACGCAGTATTTT. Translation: CSVGGLAGGFPDTQYF.

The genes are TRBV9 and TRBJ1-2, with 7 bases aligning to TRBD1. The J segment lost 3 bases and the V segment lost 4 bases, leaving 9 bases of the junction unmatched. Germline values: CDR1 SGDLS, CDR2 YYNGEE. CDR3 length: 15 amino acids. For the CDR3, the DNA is TGTGCCAGCAGCCCCCGGACAGGCCGGGACTATGGCTACACCTTC. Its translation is CASSPRTGRDYGYTF. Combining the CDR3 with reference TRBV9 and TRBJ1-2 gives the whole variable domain DSGVTQTPKHLITATGQRVTLRCSPRSGDLSVYWYQQSLDQGLQFLIQYYNGEERAKGNILERFSAQQFPDLHSELNLSSLELGDSALYFCASSPRTGRDYGYTFGSGTRLTVV.

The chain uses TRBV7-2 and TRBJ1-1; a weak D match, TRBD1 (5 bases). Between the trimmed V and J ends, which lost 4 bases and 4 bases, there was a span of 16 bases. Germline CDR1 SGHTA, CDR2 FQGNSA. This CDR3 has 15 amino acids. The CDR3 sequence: CASSWSGGRGTEAFF. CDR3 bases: TGTGCCAGCAGCTGGTCGGGGGGGAGAGGCACTGAAGCTTTCTTT.

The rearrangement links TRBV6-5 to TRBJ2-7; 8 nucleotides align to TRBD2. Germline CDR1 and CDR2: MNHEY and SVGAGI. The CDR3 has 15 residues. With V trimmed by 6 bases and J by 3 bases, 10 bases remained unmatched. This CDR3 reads CASSRSGGALYEQYF. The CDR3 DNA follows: TGTGCCAGCAGCCGATCCGGGGGGGCCCTCTACGAGCAGTACTTC.

Here the CDR3 reads CASSQGDRDQETQYF. The CDR3 DNA reads as TGCGCCAGCAGCCAAGGGGACCGGGACCAAGAGACCCAGTACTTC. The gene calls are TRBV4-1 and TRBJ2-5; D possibly uses TRBD1 or TRBD2 (5 bases each). Germline CDR1 is MGHRA and CDR2 is YSYEKL. V was pared by 1 base and J by 0 bases, with 9 bases between. This CDR3 comprises 15 residues.

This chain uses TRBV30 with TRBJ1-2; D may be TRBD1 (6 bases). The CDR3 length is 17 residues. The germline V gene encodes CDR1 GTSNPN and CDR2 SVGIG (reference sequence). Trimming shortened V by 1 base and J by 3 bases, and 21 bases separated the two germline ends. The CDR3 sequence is CAWSEDRNLQIHYGYTF. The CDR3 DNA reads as TGTGCCTGGAGTGAGGACAGAAATCTCCAGATCCACTATGGCTACACCTTC.

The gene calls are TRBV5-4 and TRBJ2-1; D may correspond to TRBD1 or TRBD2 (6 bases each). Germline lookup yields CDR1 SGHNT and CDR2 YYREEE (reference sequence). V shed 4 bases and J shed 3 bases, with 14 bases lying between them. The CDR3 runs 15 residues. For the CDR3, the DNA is TGTGCCAGCAGCCCAGGAAGGGGGGACTACAATGAGCAGTTCTTC. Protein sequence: CASSPGRGDYNEQFF.

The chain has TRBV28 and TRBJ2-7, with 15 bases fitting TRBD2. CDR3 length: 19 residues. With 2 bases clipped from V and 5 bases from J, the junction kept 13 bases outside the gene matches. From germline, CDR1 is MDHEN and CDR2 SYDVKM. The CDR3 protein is CASSLLGLAGGPTHDEQYF. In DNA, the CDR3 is TGTGCCAGCAGTTTACTTGGACTAGCGGGAGGGCCAACGCACGACGAGCAGTACTTC.

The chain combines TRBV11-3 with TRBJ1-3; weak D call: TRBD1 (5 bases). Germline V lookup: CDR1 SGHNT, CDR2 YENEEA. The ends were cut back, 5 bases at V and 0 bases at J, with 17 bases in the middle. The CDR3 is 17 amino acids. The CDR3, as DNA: TGTGCCAGCAGCCGACTGGGCACAGGCATCTCTGGAAACACCATATATTTT. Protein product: CASSRLGTGISGNTIYF.